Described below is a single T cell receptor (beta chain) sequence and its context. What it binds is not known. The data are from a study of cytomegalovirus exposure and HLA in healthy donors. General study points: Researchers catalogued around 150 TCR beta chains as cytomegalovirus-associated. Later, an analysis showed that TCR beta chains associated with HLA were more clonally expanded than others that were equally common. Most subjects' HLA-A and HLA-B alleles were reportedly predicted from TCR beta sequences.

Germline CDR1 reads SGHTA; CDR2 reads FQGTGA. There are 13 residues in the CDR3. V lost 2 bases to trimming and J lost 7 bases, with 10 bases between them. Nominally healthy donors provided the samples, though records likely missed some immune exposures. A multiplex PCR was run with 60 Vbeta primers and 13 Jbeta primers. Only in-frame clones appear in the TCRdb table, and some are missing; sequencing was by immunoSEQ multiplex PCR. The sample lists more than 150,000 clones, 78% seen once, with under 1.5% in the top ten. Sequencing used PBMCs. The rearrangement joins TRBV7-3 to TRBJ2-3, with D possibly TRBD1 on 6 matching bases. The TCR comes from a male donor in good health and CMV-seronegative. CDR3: CASSLSRGNTQYF. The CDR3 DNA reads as TGTGCCAGCAGCTTATCCAGGGGAAATACGCAGTATTTT.